Following are 27 T cell receptor beta chains from one sample sequenced in a study of T cells in Graves' hyperthyroidism and ophthalmopathy. RNA transcripts served as the template for amplifying TCR beta CDR3 regions. When the TCR CDR3 underwent first-round RT-PCR, the HTBI primer set was used. TCRdb re-called the multiplex PCR reads through MiXCR, storing one row per CDR3 protein. The data contain 480,000 or so distinct CDR3 sequences, around 43% of them singletons. Input material: peripheral blood or thyroid tissue (not recorded which). All receptors derive from an adult woman with Graves' disease, either hyperthyroidism or ophthalmopathy (not recorded which).

V is TRBV4-2 and J is TRBJ2-5, with D perhaps matching TRBD1 (5 bases). This CDR3 comprises 15 residues. Deletions cut 1 base from V and 5 bases from J, with 14 bases between. Germline V gene sequence: CDR1 LGHNA, CDR2 YNFKEQ. CDR3 residues: CASSQVQGLGETQYF. The CDR3 bases are TGTGCCAGCAGCCAAGTCCAGGGTTTGGGGGAGACCCAGTACTTC.

The chain recombines TRBV2 with TRBJ2-1, with TRBD2 matching over 7 bases. V was pared by 8 bases and J by 7 bases, with 8 bases of the junction left unmatched. The CDR3 is 13 amino acids. CDR1 is SNHLY and CDR2 is FYNNEI in the germline V gene. CDR3 sequence (DNA): TGTGCCAGCCTTTACTACGGGGGGAATGAGCAGTTCTTC. Translated: CASLYYGGNEQFF.

This clonotype was seen at least ten times. The chain joins TRBV7-9 to TRBJ2-7; 12 bases are shared with TRBD2. CDR3 length: 17 amino acids. CDR1 is SEHNR, CDR2 FQNEAQ, per germline (reference sequence). The V gene end was trimmed by 5 bases and the J gene end by 3 bases; junction bases not matched to a gene: 11. The CDR3 DNA is TGTGCCAGCAGCCAAGGGCCTACTAGCGGGGGGCTCTACGAGCAGTACTTC. Protein sequence: CASSQGPTSGGLYEQYF.

Note on this clonotype: Likely a read error: the CDR3 ends without its conserved phenylalanine or tryptophan. V is TRBV7-2 and J is TRBJ2-5; 9 bases match TRBD2. The germline CDR1 and CDR2 sequences are SGHTA and FQGNSA. CDR3 length: 14 amino acids. V trimming: 5 bases; J trimming: 2 bases; junction bases outside the gene matches: 3. This CDR3 is CASSNGLAQETQYS. CDR3 sequence (DNA): TGTGCCAGCAGCAACGGACTAGCGCAAGAGACCCAGTACTCC.

The table lists this clonotype with a few counts. The chain carries TRBV7-9 and TRBJ2-1, with no clear D. Trimming cost V 5 bases and J 10 bases, with 9 bases left between them. CDR3 size: 11 residues. Germline V gene sequence: CDR1 SEHNR, CDR2 FQNEAQ (reference sequence). CDR3 coding DNA: TGTGCCAGCAGCAAAGAGGTAGAGCAGTTCTTC. Its protein is CASSKEVEQFF. Full variable domain (rest looked up from reference TRBV7-9 and TRBJ2-1): DTGVSQNPRHKITKRGQNVTFRCDPISEHNRLYWYRQTLGQGPEFLTYFQNEAQLEKSRLLSDRFSAERPKGSFSTLEIQRTEQGDSAMYLCASSKEVEQFFGPGTRLTVL.

Remarks on this clonotype: A much larger clone sits a single nucleotide away, making a read error possible. V usage is TRBV20-1 and J usage is TRBJ2-5; 7 positions agree with TRBD2. V shed 3 bases, J shed 7 bases, and the junction held 5 bases outside the gene matches. Germline V gene lookup returns CDR1 DFQATT and CDR2 SNEGSKA (reference sequence). This CDR3 spans 12 amino acids. The CDR3 region is CSARVKRGTQYF. DNA for the CDR3: TGCAGTGCTAGGGTGAAGCGGGGGACCCAGTACTTC.

This chain joins TRBV27 and TRBJ1-5; D uncertain. CDR1 is MNHEY, CDR2 SMNVEV, per germline (reference sequence). This CDR3 spans 13 amino acids. Trimming took off 8 bases at V and 0 bases at J, with 8 bases between the two ends. CDR3 sequence reads: CASGHRSNQPQHF. CDR3 coding DNA: TGTGCCAGCGGGCACCGTAGCAATCAGCCCCAGCATTTT.

This chain connects TRBV7-4 to TRBJ1-2; D may be TRBD1 (6 bases). The germline V gene encodes CDR1 SGHVT and CDR2 SQSDAQ. The CDR3 has 14 residues. Trimming removed 5 bases from V and 4 bases from J, with 14 bases in between. CDR3 nucleotides: TGTGCCAGCAGCCTATCCGGGACAACCTATGGCTACACCTTC. Encoded protein: CASSLSGTTYGYTF.

The chain recombines TRBV7-9 with TRBJ2-7; 7 bases align to TRBD1. Germline V lookup: CDR1 SEHNR, CDR2 FQNEAQ (reference sequence). V dropped 4 bases and J dropped 6; count of bases not matched to a gene: 12. The CDR3 covers 15 residues. This CDR3 reads CASSSKDRPWGEQYF. The CDR3 DNA reads TGTGCCAGCAGCTCCAAGGACAGGCCTTGGGGCGAGCAGTACTTC.

This chain links TRBV28 with TRBJ1-1; D is undetermined. Trimming shortened V by 5 bases and J by 5 bases, and 15 bases separated the two germline ends. This CDR3 is built from 14 residues. The germline V gene encodes CDR1 MDHEN and CDR2 SYDVKM. CDR3 amino acids: CASSARNQNTEAFF. CDR3 in DNA: TGTGCCAGCAGTGCGCGGAACCAGAATACTGAAGCTTTCTTT.

The chain has TRBV20-1 and TRBJ2-7; 7 nucleotides agree with TRBD1. Germline trimming cut 6 bases from V and 5 bases from J; bases unmatched to any gene: 10. The CDR3 covers 13 residues. The V gene's germline CDR1 is DFQATT and CDR2 SNEGSKA (reference sequence). CDR3 DNA sequence: TGCAGTGCCGGAACAGGGGATCTCAACGAGCAGTACTTC. It yields the protein CSAGTGDLNEQYF.

The rearrangement uses TRBV7-9 and TRBJ2-5, with D possibly TRBD1 on 5 matching bases. Germline CDR1 is SEHNR and CDR2 is FQNEAQ (reference sequence). V lost 3 bases to trimming and J lost 4 bases, with 15 bases between them. There are 15 residues in the CDR3. CDR3 sequence reads: CASSLALTVRETQYF. In DNA, the CDR3 is TGTGCCAGCAGCTTGGCTCTGACAGTGAGAGAGACCCAGTACTTC.

This clonotype turned up a few times. The rearrangement joins TRBV18 to TRBJ2-7; 10 bases are shared with TRBD1. Trimming took 5 bases from V and 0 from J; bases not matched to a gene: 4. Germline V lookup: CDR1 KGHSH, CDR2 LQKENI. CDR3 size: 15 residues. CDR3 in amino acids: CASSSTGGASYEQYF. CDR3 nucleotides: TGTGCCAGCTCATCGACAGGGGGCGCCTCCTACGAGCAGTACTTC.

The chain has TRBV29-1 and TRBJ2-7; tentatively, D is TRBD2 (7 bases). CDR3 length equals 13 residues. Trimming removed 8 bases from V and 3 bases from J, with 17 bases in between. The germline CDR1 and CDR2 sequences are SQVTM and ANQGSEA. The CDR3 DNA follows: TGCAGCTTAGGGGGGGTGACAAACTACGAGCAGTACTTC. This sequence encodes CSLGGVTNYEQYF.

To note about this clonotype: Compared with germline, one end of the junction differs, possibly owing to a read error. The genes are TRBV5-1 and TRBJ2-6; 8 bases line up with TRBD1. The CDR3 spans 14 residues. Per the germline V gene, CDR1 is SGHRS and CDR2 is YFSETQ. CDR3 loop: CASSLTTGVNVLTF. The CDR3 bases are TGCGCCAGCAGCTTGACGACAGGGGTCAACGTCCTGACTTTC.

This chain links TRBV29-1 with TRBJ2-1; 11 positions match TRBD2. Per the germline V gene, CDR1 is SQVTM and CDR2 is ANQGSEA. The length of the CDR3 is 14 residues. V was clipped by 8 bases and J by 4 bases; unmatched bases: 7. This CDR3 is CSPRLAGYYNEQFF. For the CDR3, the DNA is TGCAGCCCGAGACTAGCGGGGTATTACAATGAGCAGTTCTTC.

This clonotype has just a few counts. The rearrangement uses TRBV7-8 and TRBJ1-4; TRBD1 aligns across 7 bases. The ends lost 6 bases at V and 4 bases at J; junction bases unmatched: 8. The CDR3 length is 15 residues. Germline CDR1 SGHVS, CDR2 FQNEAQ. The chain's CDR3 is CASSLWGTVNEKLFF. CDR3 coding DNA: TGTGCCAGCAGTTTATGGGGGACAGTTAATGAAAAACTGTTTTTT.

This clonotype has a handful of counts. The chain is built from TRBV7-9 and TRBJ1-2, with D possibly being TRBD1 (5 bases). Germline loops: CDR1 SEHNR, CDR2 FQNEAQ (reference sequence). Trimming left V 1 base short and J 4 bases short, with 10 bases between. The CDR3 covers 14 residues. In nucleotides, the CDR3 is TGTGCCAGCAGCTTAGATGGGGCGGCCTATGGCTACACCTTC. Amino acid sequence: CASSLDGAAYGYTF.

The rearrangement uses TRBV5-8 and TRBJ1-5, with TRBD1 matching 10 bases. V lost 4 bases to trimming and J lost 2 bases; unmatched junction nucleotides: 6. Germline CDR1 reads SGHTS; CDR2 reads YDEGEE. The length of the CDR3 is 16 residues. DNA for the CDR3: TGTGCCAGCAGCCTTGGACAGGGGGAAGGCAATCAGCCCCAGCATTTT. Encoded protein: CASSLGQGEGNQPQHF. The entire variable domain, with the rest obtained from reference TRBV5-8 and TRBJ1-5, is as follows: EAGVTQSPTHLIKTRGQQATLRCSPISGHTSVYWYQQALGLGLQFLLWYDEGEERNRGNFPPRFSGRQFPNYSSELNVNALELEDSALYLCASSLGQGEGNQPQHFGDGTRLSIL.

The genes are TRBV7-9 and TRBJ2-2; 11 bases map to TRBD2. V trimming: 4 bases; J trimming: 6 bases; junction bases outside the gene matches: 10. CDR1 is SEHNR, CDR2 FQNEAQ, per germline (reference sequence). The CDR3 is 17 residues long. CDR3 coding DNA: TGTGCCAGCAGCTCCCGACTAGCGGGGTCATCCCCCGGGGAGCTGTTTTTT. Translation: CASSSRLAGSSPGELFF.

This clonotype was recorded many times. V and J are TRBV7-8 and TRBJ2-5; D might be TRBD1 (5 bases). Germline V gene lookup returns CDR1 SGHVS and CDR2 FQNEAQ. The CDR3 runs 15 residues. V shed 1 base and J shed 5 bases, with 14 bases lying between them. The CDR3 DNA sequence: TGTGCCAGCAGCTTAGGTCCAGGGCTGGGGGAGACCCAGTACTTC. This gives the protein CASSLGPGLGETQYF.

The V call is TRBV7-2, the J call TRBJ1-3; a possible D gene is TRBD1 (5 bases). CDR3 length: 18 amino acids. V dropped 5 bases and J dropped 0 bases, with 20 bases sitting between them. In germline, CDR1 is SGHTA, CDR2 FQGNSA. CDR3 bases: TGTGCCAGCAGCCAAGAAACTTTTGGGGCCTCCTCTGGAAACACCATATATTTT. Translated: CASSQETFGASSGNTIYF.

Concerning this clonotype: Sequence at one end of the junction differs from germline and may be a read error. The V call is TRBV12-3 or TRBV12-4, the J call TRBJ1-2, with no clear D. The CDR3 is 13 amino acids. CDR3 sequence: CASSLAVDYGYTF. The CDR3 DNA sequence: TGTGCCAGCAGTTTAGCAGTGGACTACGGCTACACCTTC.

In this sample, this clonotype turned up a few times. The chain combines TRBV6-4 with TRBJ2-1, with TRBD2 identical over 10 bases. The trim removed 2 bases at V and 0 bases at J, leaving 13 bases unmatched. Per the germline V gene, CDR1 is MRHNA and CDR2 is SNTAGT. This CDR3 has 20 residues. The CDR3 DNA reads as TGTGCCAGCAGTGACCGGACTAGCGGAGGGGGGCCTAGCTCCTACAATGAGCAGTTCTTC. Protein: CASSDRTSGGGPSSYNEQFF.

The chain uses TRBV19 and TRBJ1-5; D is unclear. CDR1 and CDR2 from the germline V gene are LNHDA and SQIVND (reference sequence). The CDR3 has 13 amino acids. The V and J ends lost 6 bases and 11 bases respectively, with 17 bases between them. Here the CDR3 reads CASSGSSQETQHF. The DNA for the CDR3 is TGTGCCAGTAGCGGGAGCTCTCAAGAGACCCAGCATTTT.

This clonotype occurred many times. V and J are TRBV7-8 and TRBJ1-2, with TRBD1 as a possible D gene (6 bases). This CDR3 comprises 15 residues. In germline, CDR1 is SGHVS, CDR2 FQNEAQ. With 5 bases removed from V and 0 bases from J, the gap between germline ends came to 13 bases. In DNA form, the CDR3 reads TGTGCCAGCAGCGGCCACAGGGTACCTAACTATGGCTACACCTTC. Protein: CASSGHRVPNYGYTF. Looking up the rest from reference TRBV7-8 and TRBJ1-2 gives the full variable domain: GAGVSQSPRYKVAKRGQDVALRCDPISGHVSLFWYQQALGQGPEFLTYFQNEAQLDKSGLPSDRFFAERPEGSVSTLKIQRTQQEDSAVYLCASSGHRVPNYGYTFGSGTRLTVV.

This rearrangement joins TRBV7-9 to TRBJ2-7, with D possibly being TRBD1 (6 bases). The CDR3 has 16 residues. Germline loops: CDR1 SEHNR, CDR2 FQNEAQ (reference sequence). Trimming cost V 4 bases and J 6 bases, with 22 bases left between them. The CDR3 loop reads CASSSTGSRYFREQYF. In nucleotides, the CDR3 is TGTGCCAGCAGCTCAACAGGGAGCCGGTATTTCCGCGAGCAGTACTTC.